This T cell receptor beta chain was captured in a study of control samples from healthy donors and cancer patients. This CDR3 spans 11 amino acids. Germline assignment: CDR1 SGDLS and CDR2 YYNGEE. Trimming took 2 bases from V and 6 from J, leaving 2 bases between them. Clones were sequenced by immunoSEQ multiplex PCR, and TCRdb holds only the in-frame ones, with some missing. Among some 160,000 clones listed, approximately 91% were seen once. This clone was picked up one time. Source material: blood. The rearrangement uses TRBV9 and TRBJ2-2; no reliable D call. The clonotype originates from a man aged 30 to 45 in good health. The CDR3 spells CASSVAGELFF. The CDR3 nucleotides are TGTGCCAGCAGCGTTGCCGGGGAGCTGTTTTTT.